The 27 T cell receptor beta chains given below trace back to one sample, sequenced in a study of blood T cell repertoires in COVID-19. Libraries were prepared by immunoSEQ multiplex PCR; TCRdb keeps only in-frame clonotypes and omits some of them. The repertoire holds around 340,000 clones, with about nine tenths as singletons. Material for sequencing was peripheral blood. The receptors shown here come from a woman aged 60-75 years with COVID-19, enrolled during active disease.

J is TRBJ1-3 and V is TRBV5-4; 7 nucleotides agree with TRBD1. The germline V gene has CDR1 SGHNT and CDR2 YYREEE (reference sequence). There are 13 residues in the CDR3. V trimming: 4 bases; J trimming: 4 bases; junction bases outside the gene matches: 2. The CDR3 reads CASSQTGGNTIYF. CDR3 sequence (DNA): TGTGCCAGCAGCCAGACAGGGGGAAACACCATATATTTT.

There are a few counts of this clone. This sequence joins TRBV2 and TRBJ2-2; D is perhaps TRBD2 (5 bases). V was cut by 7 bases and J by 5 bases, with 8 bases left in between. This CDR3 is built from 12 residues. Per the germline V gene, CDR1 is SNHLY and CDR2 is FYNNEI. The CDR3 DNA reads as TGTGCCAGCATAAGAGGGACCGGGGAGCTGTTTTTT. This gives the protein CASIRGTGELFF.

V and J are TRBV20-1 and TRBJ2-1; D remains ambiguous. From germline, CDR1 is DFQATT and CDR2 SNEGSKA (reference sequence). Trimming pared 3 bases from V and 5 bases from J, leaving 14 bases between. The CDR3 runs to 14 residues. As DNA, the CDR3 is TGCAGTGCTAGTTACCGTCAGGCAAACAATGAGCAGTTCTTC. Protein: CSASYRQANNEQFF.

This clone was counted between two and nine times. The CDR3 nucleotides read TGTGCCAGCAGTTTCTTGAGGGCCAAGAATCAGCCCCAGCATTTT. It yields the protein CASSFLRAKNQPQHF. This chain connects TRBV28 to TRBJ1-5; D is uncertain. The CDR3 contains 15 residues. The V gene lost 3 bases and the J gene lost 4 bases, with 13 bases spanning the gap. Germline V gene sequence: CDR1 MDHEN, CDR2 SYDVKM. Based on the CDR3 plus reference TRBV28 and TRBJ1-5, the full variable domain is DVKVTQSSRYLVKRTGEKVFLECVQDMDHENMFWYRQDPGLGLRLIYFSYDVKMKEKGDIPEGYSVSREKKERFSLILESASTNQTSMYLCASSFLRAKNQPQHFGDGTRLSIL.

This CDR3 is CAISESEGFETEAFF. CDR3 sequence (DNA): TGTGCCATCAGTGAGTCAGAGGGATTCGAGACTGAAGCTTTCTTT. The J gene is TRBJ1-1, the V gene TRBV10-3; the D is unclear. Germline V gene lookup returns CDR1 ENHRY and CDR2 SYGVKD. The CDR3 spans 15 residues. The V end was cut by 0 bases, the J end by 5 bases, with 13 bases between.

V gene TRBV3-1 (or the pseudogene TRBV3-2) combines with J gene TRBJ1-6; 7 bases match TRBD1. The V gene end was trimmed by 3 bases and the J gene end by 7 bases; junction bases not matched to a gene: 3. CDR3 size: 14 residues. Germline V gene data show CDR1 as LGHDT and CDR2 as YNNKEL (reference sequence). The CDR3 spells CASSHGGQNSPLHF. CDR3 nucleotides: TGTGCCAGCAGCCATGGGGGACAGAATTCACCCCTCCACTTT.

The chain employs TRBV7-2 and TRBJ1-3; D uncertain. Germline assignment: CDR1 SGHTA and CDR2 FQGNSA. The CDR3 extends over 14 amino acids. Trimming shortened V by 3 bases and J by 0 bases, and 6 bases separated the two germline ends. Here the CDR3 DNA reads TGTGCCAGCAGCTTGGGCCCCTCTGGAAACACCATATATTTT. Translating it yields CASSLGPSGNTIYF.

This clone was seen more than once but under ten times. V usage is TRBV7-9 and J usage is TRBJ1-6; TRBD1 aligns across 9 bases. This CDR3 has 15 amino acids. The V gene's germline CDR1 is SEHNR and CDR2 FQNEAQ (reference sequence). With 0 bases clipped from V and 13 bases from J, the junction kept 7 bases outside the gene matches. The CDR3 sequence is CASSLAVGQGIPLHF. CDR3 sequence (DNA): TGTGCCAGCAGCTTAGCGGTGGGACAGGGTATTCCCCTCCACTTT.

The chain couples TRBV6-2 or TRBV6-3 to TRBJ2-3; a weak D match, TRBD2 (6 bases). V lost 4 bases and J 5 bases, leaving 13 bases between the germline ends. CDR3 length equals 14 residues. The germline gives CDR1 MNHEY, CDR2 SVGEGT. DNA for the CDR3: TGTGCCAGCAGTTTCGGACGGAGGGGAGATACGCAGTATTTT. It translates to CASSFGRRGDTQYF.

CDR3 loop: CAWSGTPNYGYTF. The CDR3 DNA reads as TGTGCCTGGAGCGGGACACCTAACTATGGCTACACCTTC. The genes are TRBV30 and TRBJ1-2; D is possibly TRBD1 (6 bases). Trimming took 3 bases from V and 0 from J, leaving 8 bases between them. The germline gives CDR1 GTSNPN, CDR2 SVGIG (reference sequence). CDR3 length: 13 residues.

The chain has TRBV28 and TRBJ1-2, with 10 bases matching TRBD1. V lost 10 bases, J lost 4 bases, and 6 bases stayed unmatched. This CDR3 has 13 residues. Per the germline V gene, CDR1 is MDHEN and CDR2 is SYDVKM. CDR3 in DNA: TGTGCCACGGGACAGGGGAAAGCCTATGGCTACACCTTC. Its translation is CATGQGKAYGYTF.

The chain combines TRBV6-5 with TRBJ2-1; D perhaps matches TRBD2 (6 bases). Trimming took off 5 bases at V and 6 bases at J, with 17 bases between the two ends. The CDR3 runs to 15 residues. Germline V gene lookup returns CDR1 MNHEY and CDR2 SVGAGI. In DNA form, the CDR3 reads TGTGCCAGCAGTCTAGGGTGGGGGGTGGCCAATGAGCAGTTCTTC. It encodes CASSLGWGVANEQFF.

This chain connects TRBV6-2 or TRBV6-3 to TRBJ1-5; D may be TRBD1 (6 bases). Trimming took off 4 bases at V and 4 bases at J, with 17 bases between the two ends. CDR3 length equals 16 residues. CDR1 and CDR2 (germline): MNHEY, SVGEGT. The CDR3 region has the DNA TGTGCCAGCAGTTTCGCCACAGGGATCGCAAATCAGCCCCAGCATTTT. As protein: CASSFATGIANQPQHF.

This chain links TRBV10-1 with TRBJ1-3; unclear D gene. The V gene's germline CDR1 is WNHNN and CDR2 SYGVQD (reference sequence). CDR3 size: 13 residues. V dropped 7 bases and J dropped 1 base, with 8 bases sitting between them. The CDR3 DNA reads TGCGCCAGCAATACGGGTTCTGGAAACACCATATATTTT. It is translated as CASNTGSGNTIYF.

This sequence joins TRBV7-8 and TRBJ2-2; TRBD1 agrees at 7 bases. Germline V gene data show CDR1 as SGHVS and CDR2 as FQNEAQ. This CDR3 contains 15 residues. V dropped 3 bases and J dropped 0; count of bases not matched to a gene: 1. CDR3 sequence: CASSFTGANTGELFF. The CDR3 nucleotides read TGTGCCAGCAGCTTTACAGGGGCGAACACCGGGGAGCTGTTTTTT.

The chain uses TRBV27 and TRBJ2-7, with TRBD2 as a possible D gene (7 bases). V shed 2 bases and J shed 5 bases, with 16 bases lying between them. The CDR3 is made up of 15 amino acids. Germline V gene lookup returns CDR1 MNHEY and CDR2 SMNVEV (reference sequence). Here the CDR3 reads CASSLTVAGANEQYF. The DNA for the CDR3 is TGTGCCAGCAGTTTAACGGTGGCGGGGGCGAACGAGCAGTACTTC.

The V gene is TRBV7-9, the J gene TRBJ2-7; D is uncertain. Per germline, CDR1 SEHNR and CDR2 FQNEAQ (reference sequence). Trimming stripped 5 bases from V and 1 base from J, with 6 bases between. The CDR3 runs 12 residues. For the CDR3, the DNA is TGTGCCAGCAGCCCCCCGTCCTACGAGCAGTACTTC. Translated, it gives CASSPPSYEQYF.

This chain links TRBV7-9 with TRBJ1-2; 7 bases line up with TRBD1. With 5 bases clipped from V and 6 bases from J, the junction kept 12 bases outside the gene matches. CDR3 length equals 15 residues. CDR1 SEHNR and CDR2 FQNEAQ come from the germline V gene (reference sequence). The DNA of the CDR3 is TGTGCCAGCAGCCAGGAGACAGGGCTTGCTAATGGCTACACCTTC. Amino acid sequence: CASSQETGLANGYTF. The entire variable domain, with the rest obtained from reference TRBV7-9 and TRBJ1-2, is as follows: DTGVSQNPRHKITKRGQNVTFRCDPISEHNRLYWYRQTLGQGPEFLTYFQNEAQLEKSRLLSDRFSAERPKGSFSTLEIQRTEQGDSAMYLCASSQETGLANGYTFGSGTRLTVV.

The CDR3 sequence: CASRLNELPTYEQYF. CDR3 sequence (DNA): TGCGCCAGCAGGCTCAATGAGCTACCAACCTACGAGCAGTACTTC. The chain combines TRBV5-1 with TRBJ2-7; D gene ambiguous. The CDR3 is 15 residues long. Germline V lookup: CDR1 SGHRS, CDR2 YFSETQ. V was trimmed by 5 bases and J by 2 bases, leaving 17 bases between them.

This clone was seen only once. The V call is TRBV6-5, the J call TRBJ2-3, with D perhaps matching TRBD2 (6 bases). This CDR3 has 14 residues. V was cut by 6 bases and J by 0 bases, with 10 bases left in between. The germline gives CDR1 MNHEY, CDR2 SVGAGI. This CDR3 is CASRLTRSTDTQYF. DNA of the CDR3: TGTGCCAGCAGATTGACTAGAAGCACAGATACGCAGTATTTT.

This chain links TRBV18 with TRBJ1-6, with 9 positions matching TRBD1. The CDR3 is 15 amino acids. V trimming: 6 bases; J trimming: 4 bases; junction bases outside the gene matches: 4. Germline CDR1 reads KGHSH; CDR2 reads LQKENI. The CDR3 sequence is CASSPTGGYNSPLHF. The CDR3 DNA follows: TGTGCCAGCTCTCCGACAGGGGGATATAATTCACCCCTCCACTTT.

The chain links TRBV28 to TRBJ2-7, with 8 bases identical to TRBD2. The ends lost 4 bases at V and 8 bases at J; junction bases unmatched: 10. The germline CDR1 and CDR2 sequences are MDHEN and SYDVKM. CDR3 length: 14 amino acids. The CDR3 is CASSSGGARAKQYF. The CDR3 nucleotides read TGTGCCAGCAGTTCCGGGGGGGCACGGGCGAAGCAGTACTTC.

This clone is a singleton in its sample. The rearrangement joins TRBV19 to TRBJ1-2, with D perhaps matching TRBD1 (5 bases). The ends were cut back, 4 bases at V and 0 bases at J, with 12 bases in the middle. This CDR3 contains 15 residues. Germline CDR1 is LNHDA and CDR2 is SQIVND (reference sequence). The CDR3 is CASSSQGLANYGYTF. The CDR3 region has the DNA TGTGCCAGTAGTAGCCAGGGACTAGCTAACTATGGCTACACCTTC.

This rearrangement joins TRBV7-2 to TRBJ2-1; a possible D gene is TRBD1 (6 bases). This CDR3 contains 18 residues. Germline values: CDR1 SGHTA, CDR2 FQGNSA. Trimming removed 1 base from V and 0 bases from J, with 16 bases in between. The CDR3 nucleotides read TGTGCCAGCAGCTTAGGGGTCGGAATAGGGGGCTCCTACAATGAGCAGTTCTTC. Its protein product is CASSLGVGIGGSYNEQFF.

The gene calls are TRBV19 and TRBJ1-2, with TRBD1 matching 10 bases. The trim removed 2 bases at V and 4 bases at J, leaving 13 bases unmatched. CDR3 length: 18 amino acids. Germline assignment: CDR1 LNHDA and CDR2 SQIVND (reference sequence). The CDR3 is CASSINPRGTGALYGYTF. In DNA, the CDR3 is TGTGCCAGTAGTATAAATCCCCGAGGGACAGGGGCTCTCTATGGCTACACCTTC. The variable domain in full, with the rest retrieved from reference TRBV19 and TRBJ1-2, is DGGITQSPKYLFRKEGQNVTLSCEQNLNHDAMYWYRQDPGQGLRLIYYSQIVNDFQKGDIAEGYSVSREKKESFPLTVTSAQKNPTAFYLCASSINPRGTGALYGYTFGSGTRLTVV.

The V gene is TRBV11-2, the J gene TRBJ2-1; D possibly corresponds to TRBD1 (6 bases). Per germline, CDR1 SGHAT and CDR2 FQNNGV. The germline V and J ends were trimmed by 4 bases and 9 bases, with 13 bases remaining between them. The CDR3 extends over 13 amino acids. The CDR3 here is CASSSVQGSEQFF. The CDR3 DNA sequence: TGTGCCAGCAGCTCCGTACAGGGAAGTGAGCAGTTCTTC.

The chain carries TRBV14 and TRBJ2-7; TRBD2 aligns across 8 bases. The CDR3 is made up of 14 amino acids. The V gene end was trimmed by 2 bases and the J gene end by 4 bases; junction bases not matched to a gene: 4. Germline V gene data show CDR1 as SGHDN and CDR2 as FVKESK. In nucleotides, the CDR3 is TGTGCCAGCAGCCAATCGCGGGGGGTTTACGAGCAGTACTTC. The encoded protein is CASSQSRGVYEQYF.